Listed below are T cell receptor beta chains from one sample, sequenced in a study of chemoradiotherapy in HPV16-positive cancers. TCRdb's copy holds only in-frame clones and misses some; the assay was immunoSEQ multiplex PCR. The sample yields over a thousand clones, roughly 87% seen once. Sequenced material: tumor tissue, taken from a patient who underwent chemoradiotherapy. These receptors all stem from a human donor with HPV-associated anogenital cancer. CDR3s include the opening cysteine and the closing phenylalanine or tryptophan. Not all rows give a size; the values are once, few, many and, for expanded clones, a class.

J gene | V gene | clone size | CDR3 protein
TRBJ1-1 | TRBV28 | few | CASSSQGAGNTEAFF
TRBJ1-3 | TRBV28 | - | CASSKYRQGPLKDSGNTIYF
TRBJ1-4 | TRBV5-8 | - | CASSYLTGSNEKLFF
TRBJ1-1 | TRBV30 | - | CAWRSGEVTEAFF
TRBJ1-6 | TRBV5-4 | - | CASGRGDSPLHF
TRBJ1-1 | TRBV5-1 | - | CASSLAEVDTEAFF
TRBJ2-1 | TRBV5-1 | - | CASSLVGTSGDSTSDEQFF
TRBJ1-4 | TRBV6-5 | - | CASSYSSDRVKLFF
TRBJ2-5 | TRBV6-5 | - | CASSQGETQYF
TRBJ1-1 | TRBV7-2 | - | CASSPGQVNTEAFF
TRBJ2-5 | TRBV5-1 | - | CASSSTGEGQETQYF
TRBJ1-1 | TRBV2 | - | CASIRKEVGNTEAFF
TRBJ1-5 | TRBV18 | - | CASSPEDSSNQPQHF
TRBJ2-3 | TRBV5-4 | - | CASSKTSGGAIWTQYF
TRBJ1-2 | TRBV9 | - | CASSVGGSNYGYTF
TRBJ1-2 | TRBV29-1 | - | CSVGGQSYGYTF
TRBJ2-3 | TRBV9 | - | CASSARGSGGATDTQYF
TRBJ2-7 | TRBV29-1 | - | CSVVESSYEQYF
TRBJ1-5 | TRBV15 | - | CATSRDYLVVGNQPQHF